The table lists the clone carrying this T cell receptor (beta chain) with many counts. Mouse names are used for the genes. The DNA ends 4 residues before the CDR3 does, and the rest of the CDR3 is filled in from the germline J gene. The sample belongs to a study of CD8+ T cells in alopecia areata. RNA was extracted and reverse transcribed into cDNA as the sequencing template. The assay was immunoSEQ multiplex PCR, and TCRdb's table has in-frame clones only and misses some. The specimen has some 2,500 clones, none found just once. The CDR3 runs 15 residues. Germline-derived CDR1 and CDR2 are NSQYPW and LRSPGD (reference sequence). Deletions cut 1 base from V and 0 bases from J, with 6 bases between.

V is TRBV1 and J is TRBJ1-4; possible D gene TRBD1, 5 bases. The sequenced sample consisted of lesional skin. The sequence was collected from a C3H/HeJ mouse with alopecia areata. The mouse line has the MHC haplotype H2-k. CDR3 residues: CTCSAAGISNERLFF. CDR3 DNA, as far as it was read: TGCACCTGCAGTGCAGCAGGGATTTCCAACGAA. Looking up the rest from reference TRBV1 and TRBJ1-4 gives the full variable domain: VTLLEQNPRWRLVPRGQAVNLRCILKNSQYPWMSWYQQDLQKQLQWLFTLRSPGDKEVKSLPGADYLATRVTDTELRLQVANMSQGRTLYCTCSAAGISNERLFFGHGTKLSVL.